Listed below are T cell receptor beta chains from one sample, sequenced in a study of blood T cell repertoires in COVID-19. The data were produced by immunoSEQ multiplex PCR, yet TCRdb's version contains in-frame clones alone and is incomplete. This sample has around 64,000 clones; approximately 90% occur once, and the top ten carry less than 2%. The specimen was peripheral blood. Every receptor here comes from a human donor in a cohort sampled during active COVID-19. Each CDR3 is given with its conserved first and last residue. A D gene is named only where the DNA matches it firmly. A row's size may be missing; if present it is once, few, many or a size class.

V gene: TRBV6-1
clone size: -
D gene: TRBD2
J gene: TRBJ2-1
CDR3 protein: CASSESGTSYNEQFF
CDR3 DNA: TGTGCCAGCAGTGAAAGCGGGACGTCCTACAATGAGCAGTTCTTC

V gene: TRBV28
clone size: -
D gene: TRBD2
J gene: TRBJ2-7
CDR3 protein: CASSGTSGTYEQYF
CDR3 DNA: TGTGCCAGCAGTGGGACTAGCGGAACCTACGAGCAGTACTTC

V gene: TRBV7-9
clone size: once
D gene: -
J gene: TRBJ1-1
CDR3 protein: CASSLNTGNTEAFF
CDR3 DNA: TGTGCCAGCAGCTTAAATACAGGAAATACTGAAGCTTTCTTT

V gene: TRBV18
clone size: -
D gene: -
J gene: TRBJ2-6
CDR3 protein: CASSPVRFEGPHSGANVLTF
CDR3 DNA: TGTGCCAGCTCACCAGTCCGCTTTGAGGGTCCACACTCTGGGGCCAACGTCCTGACTTTC

V gene: TRBV20-1
clone size: -
D gene: -
J gene: TRBJ2-7
CDR3 protein: CSASRGLEQYF
CDR3 DNA: TGCAGTGCTTCCCGGGGTTTAGAGCAGTACTTC

V gene: TRBV29-1
clone size: -
D gene: -
J gene: TRBJ2-3
CDR3 protein: CSVRSSADTQYF
CDR3 DNA: TGCAGCGTTCGGAGTTCGGCAGATACGCAGTATTTT

V gene: TRBV7-2
clone size: -
D gene: TRBD2
J gene: TRBJ2-1
CDR3 protein: CASSSGTSVSNEQFF
CDR3 DNA: TGTGCCAGCAGCTCCGGGACTAGCGTCTCCAATGAGCAGTTCTTC

V gene: TRBV7-3
clone size: -
D gene: -
J gene: TRBJ1-5
CDR3 protein: CASSPDSIQPQHF
CDR3 DNA: TGTGCCAGCAGCCCCGACAGTATCCAGCCCCAGCATTTT

V gene: TRBV7-6
clone size: -
D gene: TRBD2
J gene: TRBJ2-7
CDR3 protein: CASSLGGRSLAGGVYEQYF
CDR3 DNA: TGTGCCAGCAGCTTAGGTGGCCGTAGTCTAGCGGGAGGGGTCTACGAGCAGTACTTC

V gene: TRBV11-2
clone size: -
D gene: -
J gene: TRBJ1-3
CDR3 protein: CASSATGLNTIYF
CDR3 DNA: TGTGCCAGCAGCGCAACAGGGTTAAACACCATATATTTT

V gene: TRBV28
clone size: -
D gene: TRBD1
J gene: TRBJ1-5
CDR3 protein: CASSRPGQGASKQPQHF
CDR3 DNA: TGTGCCAGCAGTCGTCCGGGACAGGGGGCCAGTAAACAGCCCCAGCATTTT

V gene: TRBV28
clone size: -
D gene: -
J gene: TRBJ1-2
CDR3 protein: CASRKTGNRNYGYTF
CDR3 DNA: TGTGCCAGCAGAAAAACGGGGAACCGAAACTATGGCTACACCTTC

V gene: TRBV6-2/TRBV6-3
clone size: -
D gene: TRBD2
J gene: TRBJ2-1
CDR3 protein: CASSRSGTSGHNEQFF
CDR3 DNA: TGTGCCAGCAGTCGAAGCGGGACTAGCGGTCACAATGAGCAGTTCTTC

V gene: TRBV25-1
clone size: once
D gene: TRBD2
J gene: TRBJ2-1
CDR3 protein: CASSEVAGVKNEQFF
CDR3 DNA: TGTGCCAGCAGTGAAGTAGCGGGAGTAAAGAATGAGCAGTTCTTC

V gene: TRBV18
clone size: -
D gene: TRBD1
J gene: TRBJ1-1
CDR3 protein: CASSPGTGNTEAFF
CDR3 DNA: TGTGCCAGCTCGCCAGGGACAGGGAATACTGAAGCTTTCTTT

V gene: TRBV6-2/TRBV6-3
clone size: -
D gene: TRBD1
J gene: TRBJ1-2
CDR3 protein: CASSRLRDRANYGYTF
CDR3 DNA: TGTGCCAGCAGCCGTTTAAGGGACAGGGCGAACTATGGCTACACCTTC

V gene: TRBV6-5
clone size: -
D gene: TRBD1
J gene: TRBJ1-4
CDR3 protein: CASSYLTGGNEKLFF
CDR3 DNA: TGTGCCAGCAGTTACCTGACAGGGGGTAATGAAAAACTGTTTTTT

V gene: TRBV9
clone size: -
D gene: -
J gene: TRBJ2-5
CDR3 protein: CASSAGTLQETQYF
CDR3 DNA: TGTGCCAGCAGCGCTGGGACTCTGCAAGAGACCCAGTACTTC

V gene: TRBV5-6
clone size: -
D gene: TRBD1
J gene: TRBJ2-7
CDR3 protein: CASSSGTGMVAYEQYF
CDR3 DNA: TGTGCCAGCAGCTCCGGGACAGGGATGGTGGCCTACGAGCAGTACTTC

V gene: TRBV7-9
clone size: -
D gene: -
J gene: TRBJ2-2
CDR3 protein: CASSPSGTGELFF
CDR3 DNA: TGTGCCAGCAGCCCAAGCGGGACCGGGGAGCTGTTTTTT

V gene: TRBV24-1
clone size: -
D gene: TRBD2
J gene: TRBJ2-1
CDR3 protein: CATSGTSGAPAYNEQFF
CDR3 DNA: TGTGCCACCAGTGGTACTAGCGGAGCCCCTGCCTACAATGAGCAGTTCTTC

V gene: TRBV7-6
clone size: -
D gene: TRBD1
J gene: TRBJ2-3
CDR3 protein: CASSSTGSSTDTQYF
CDR3 DNA: TGTGCCAGCAGCTCGACAGGGTCTAGCACAGATACGCAGTATTTT

V gene: TRBV5-1
clone size: -
D gene: TRBD2
J gene: TRBJ2-2
CDR3 protein: CASSRAGAGGELFF
CDR3 DNA: TGCGCCAGCAGCCGAGCGGGAGCCGGCGGGGAGCTGTTTTTT

V gene: TRBV5-4
clone size: -
D gene: TRBD2
J gene: TRBJ2-1
CDR3 protein: CASSSFTSGRKNEQFF
CDR3 DNA: TGTGCCAGCAGCTCTTTCACTAGCGGGAGAAAAAATGAGCAGTTCTTC

V gene: TRBV2
clone size: once
D gene: TRBD1
J gene: TRBJ2-3
CDR3 protein: CASSERTGFRDTQYF
CDR3 DNA: TGTGCCAGCAGTGAACGGACAGGGTTTCGAGATACGCAGTATTTT

V gene: TRBV2
clone size: -
D gene: TRBD1
J gene: TRBJ1-5
CDR3 protein: CASTLRTGAGQPQHF
CDR3 DNA: TGTGCCAGCACCCTGCGGACAGGGGCGGGTCAGCCCCAGCATTTT

V gene: TRBV7-2
clone size: -
D gene: -
J gene: TRBJ2-5
CDR3 protein: CASSEEVNQETQYF
CDR3 DNA: TGTGCCAGCAGCGAAGAGGTTAACCAAGAGACCCAGTACTTC

V gene: TRBV7-9
clone size: -
D gene: -
J gene: TRBJ1-1
CDR3 protein: CASREGSEAFF
CDR3 DNA: TGTGCCAGCAGGGAGGGCTCTGAAGCTTTCTTT

V gene: TRBV3-1/TRBV3-2
clone size: few
D gene: TRBD1
J gene: TRBJ1-5
CDR3 protein: CASSQTGITQPQHF
CDR3 DNA: TGTGCCAGCAGCCAGACAGGGATTACTCAGCCCCAGCATTTT

V gene: TRBV12-3/TRBV12-4
clone size: once
D gene: -
J gene: TRBJ2-7
CDR3 protein: CASTERNSYEQYF
CDR3 DNA: TGTGCCAGCACTGAGCGGAACTCCTACGAGCAGTACTTC

V gene: TRBV4-3
clone size: -
D gene: -
J gene: TRBJ2-3
CDR3 protein: CASSQGSEIVTDTQYF
CDR3 DNA: TGCGCCAGCAGCCAAGGGAGCGAGATAGTCACAGATACGCAGTATTTT

V gene: TRBV7-9
clone size: -
D gene: -
J gene: TRBJ1-1
CDR3 protein: CASSLAWGPKEHTEAFF
CDR3 DNA: TGTGCCAGCAGCTTAGCGTGGGGCCCGAAGGAGCACACTGAAGCTTTCTTT

V gene: TRBV5-1
clone size: -
D gene: TRBD1
J gene: TRBJ2-5
CDR3 protein: CASNAGDRANQETQYF
CDR3 DNA: TGCGCCAGCAACGCGGGGGACAGGGCAAATCAAGAGACCCAGTACTTC

V gene: TRBV27
clone size: -
D gene: TRBD2
J gene: TRBJ2-1
CDR3 protein: CASRASGTSYNEQFF
CDR3 DNA: TGTGCCAGCAGAGCTAGCGGGACGTCCTACAATGAGCAGTTCTTC

V gene: TRBV2
clone size: -
D gene: TRBD1
J gene: TRBJ2-7
CDR3 protein: CASSWTGGYEQYF
CDR3 DNA: TGTGCCAGCAGTTGGACAGGGGGCTACGAGCAGTACTTC

V gene: TRBV5-1
clone size: -
D gene: -
J gene: TRBJ1-2
CDR3 protein: CASSLATGDYGYTF
CDR3 DNA: TGCGCCAGCAGCTTGGCGACAGGAGATTATGGCTACACCTTC

V gene: TRBV14
clone size: once
D gene: TRBD2
J gene: TRBJ2-2
CDR3 protein: CASSLLAGINTGELFF
CDR3 DNA: TGTGCCAGCAGCCTACTAGCGGGAATCAACACCGGGGAGCTGTTTTTT

V gene: TRBV29-1
clone size: -
D gene: TRBD1
J gene: TRBJ1-1
CDR3 protein: CSVGGGQGASGGAFF
CDR3 DNA: TGCAGCGTTGGAGGGGGACAGGGGGCAAGTGGTGGAGCTTTCTTT

V gene: TRBV4-2
clone size: once
D gene: TRBD2
J gene: TRBJ2-5
CDR3 protein: CASSQAGPSGTSGRGGTQYF
CDR3 DNA: TGTGCCAGCAGCCAAGCCGGGCCCTCCGGGACTAGCGGGAGAGGGGGGACCCAGTACTTC

V gene: TRBV6-6
clone size: once
D gene: -
J gene: TRBJ1-1
CDR3 protein: CASSYSPGLNTEAFF
CDR3 DNA: TGTGCCAGCAGTTACTCGCCAGGGTTAAACACTGAAGCTTTCTTT

V gene: TRBV7-3
clone size: -
D gene: -
J gene: TRBJ2-5
CDR3 protein: CASSVAVQETQYF
CDR3 DNA: TGTGCCAGCAGCGTGGCGGTCCAAGAGACCCAGTACTTC

V gene: TRBV7-2
clone size: -
D gene: TRBD1
J gene: TRBJ2-1
CDR3 protein: CASSPHPGQGWDEQFF
CDR3 DNA: TGTGCCAGCAGCCCGCATCCGGGACAGGGGTGGGATGAGCAGTTCTTC

V gene: TRBV10-2
clone size: -
D gene: -
J gene: TRBJ1-4
CDR3 protein: CASTGSPFNEKLFF
CDR3 DNA: TGCGCCAGTACCGGGTCCCCTTTTAATGAAAAACTGTTTTTT

V gene: TRBV11-2
clone size: -
D gene: TRBD1
J gene: TRBJ2-5
CDR3 protein: CASSPNRGPQETQYF
CDR3 DNA: TGTGCCAGCAGCCCGAACAGGGGGCCCCAAGAGACCCAGTACTTC

V gene: TRBV9
clone size: -
D gene: TRBD2
J gene: TRBJ2-3
CDR3 protein: CASSVVPRSGTSGTSTDTQYF
CDR3 DNA: TGTGCCAGCAGCGTAGTCCCTAGGTCCGGAACTAGCGGAACTAGCACAGATACGCAGTATTTT

V gene: TRBV19
clone size: -
D gene: TRBD2
J gene: TRBJ2-5
CDR3 protein: CASKIREGGETQYF
CDR3 DNA: TGTGCCAGTAAAATACGGGAGGGCGGGGAGACCCAGTACTTC

V gene: TRBV3-1/TRBV3-2
clone size: once
D gene: TRBD2
J gene: TRBJ2-6
CDR3 protein: CASSQDGGSGANVLTF
CDR3 DNA: TGTGCCAGCAGCCAAGACGGGGGGTCTGGGGCCAACGTCCTGACTTTC

V gene: TRBV2
clone size: -
D gene: -
J gene: TRBJ1-4
CDR3 protein: CASRGGRGIEKLFF
CDR3 DNA: TGTGCCAGCAGAGGAGGCAGGGGCATTGAAAAACTGTTTTTT

V gene: TRBV11-3
clone size: -
D gene: -
J gene: TRBJ1-3
CDR3 protein: CASSPQGRSSGNTIYF
CDR3 DNA: TGTGCCAGCAGCCCTCAGGGGAGAAGCTCTGGAAACACCATATATTTT

V gene: TRBV28
clone size: -
D gene: TRBD2
J gene: TRBJ2-1
CDR3 protein: CASSPSSGKSGEQFF
CDR3 DNA: TGTGCCAGCAGTCCCTCTAGCGGGAAATCGGGTGAGCAGTTCTTC

V gene: TRBV6-2/TRBV6-3
clone size: -
D gene: TRBD2
J gene: TRBJ2-2
CDR3 protein: CASSLRLAGEGTGELFF
CDR3 DNA: TGTGCCAGCAGCCTCAGACTAGCGGGAGAAGGTACGGGGGAGCTGTTTTTT

V gene: TRBV3-1/TRBV3-2
clone size: -
D gene: TRBD1
J gene: TRBJ2-1
CDR3 protein: CASSKGQTAYNEQFF
CDR3 DNA: TGTGCCAGCAGCAAGGGACAGACAGCCTACAATGAGCAGTTCTTC

V gene: TRBV19
clone size: -
D gene: TRBD2
J gene: TRBJ2-5
CDR3 protein: CASSLGTKETQYF
CDR3 DNA: TGTGCCAGTAGTCTAGGGACTAAAGAGACCCAGTACTTC

V gene: TRBV19
clone size: -
D gene: TRBD2
J gene: TRBJ2-2
CDR3 protein: CASKLAGGTGELFF
CDR3 DNA: TGTGCCAGTAAATTAGCGGGAGGCACCGGGGAGCTGTTTTTT

V gene: TRBV19
clone size: -
D gene: TRBD2
J gene: TRBJ2-3
CDR3 protein: CASSIDRTSGRVADTQYF
CDR3 DNA: TGTGCCAGTAGTATAGACCGGACTAGCGGGAGGGTCGCAGATACGCAGTATTTT